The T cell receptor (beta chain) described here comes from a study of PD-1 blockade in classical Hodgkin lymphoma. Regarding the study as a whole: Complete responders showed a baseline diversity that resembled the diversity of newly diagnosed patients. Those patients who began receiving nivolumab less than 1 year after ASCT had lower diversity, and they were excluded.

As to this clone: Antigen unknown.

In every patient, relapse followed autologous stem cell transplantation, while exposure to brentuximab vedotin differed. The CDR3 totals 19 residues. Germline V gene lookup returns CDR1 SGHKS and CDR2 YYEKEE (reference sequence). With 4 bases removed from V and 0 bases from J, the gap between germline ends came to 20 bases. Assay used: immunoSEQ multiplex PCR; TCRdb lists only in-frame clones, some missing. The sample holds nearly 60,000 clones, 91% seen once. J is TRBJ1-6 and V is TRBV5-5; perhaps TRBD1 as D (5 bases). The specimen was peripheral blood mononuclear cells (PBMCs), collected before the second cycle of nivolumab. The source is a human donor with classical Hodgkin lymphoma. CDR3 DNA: TGTGCCAGCAGCCTTCTTACGGAGACAGTCAGCTCCTATAATTCACCCCTCCACTTT. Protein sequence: CASSLLTETVSSYNSPLHF.